This T cell receptor beta chain was identified during a study of T cells after yellow fever vaccination. Findings of the study overall: Researchers cautioned that FACS-sorted repertoires could harbor abundant clonotypes contaminating from the bulk population.

Unmatched junction bases numbered 8, after V lost 3 bases and J lost 0 bases. The CDR3 is made up of 16 amino acids. Germline-derived CDR1 and CDR2 are SGDLS and YYNGEE. TCR cDNA, made by 5'RACE template switching, carried an added universal primer site and UMIs. TCRdb independently ran MiXCR on the 5' RACE reads; one entry per CDR3 protein. This sample yields about 340,000 distinct CDR3 sequences, of which 8.7% are seen a single time; approximately 19% belongs to the top ten. This clonotype turned up a few times. What it binds is unknown. This receptor was obtained from a man between 18 and 29 years old who received the YFV17D yellow fever vaccine. Sequenced here: PBMCs, sampled on the day of the first yellow fever vaccination. The chain uses TRBV9 and TRBJ2-7, with TRBD1 identical over 8 bases. CDR3 region: CASSESGQASSYEQYF. In nucleotides, the CDR3 is TGTGCCAGCAGCGAATCGGGACAGGCCAGCTCCTACGAGCAGTACTTC.